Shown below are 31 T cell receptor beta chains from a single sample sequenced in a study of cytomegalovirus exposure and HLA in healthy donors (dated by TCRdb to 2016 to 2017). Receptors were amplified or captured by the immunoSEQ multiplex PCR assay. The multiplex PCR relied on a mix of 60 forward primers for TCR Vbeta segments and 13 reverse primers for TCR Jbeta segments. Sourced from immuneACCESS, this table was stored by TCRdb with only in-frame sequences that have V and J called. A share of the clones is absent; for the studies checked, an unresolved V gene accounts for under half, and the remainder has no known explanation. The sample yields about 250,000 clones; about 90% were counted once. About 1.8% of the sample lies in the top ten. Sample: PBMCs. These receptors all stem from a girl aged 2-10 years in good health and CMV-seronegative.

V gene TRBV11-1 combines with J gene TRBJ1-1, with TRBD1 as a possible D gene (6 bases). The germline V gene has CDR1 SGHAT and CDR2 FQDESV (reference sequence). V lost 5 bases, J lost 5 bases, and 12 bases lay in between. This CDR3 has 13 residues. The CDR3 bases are TGTGCCAGCAGCCCAGGGGTGGGGACTGAAGCTTTCTTT. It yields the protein CASSPGVGTEAFF.

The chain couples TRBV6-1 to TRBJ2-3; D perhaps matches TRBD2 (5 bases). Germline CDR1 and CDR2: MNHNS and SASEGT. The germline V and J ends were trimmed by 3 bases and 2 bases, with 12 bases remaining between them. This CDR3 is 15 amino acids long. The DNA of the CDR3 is TGTGCCAGCAGTGACGTTGGACTTGCCACAGATACGCAGTATTTT. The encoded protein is CASSDVGLATDTQYF.

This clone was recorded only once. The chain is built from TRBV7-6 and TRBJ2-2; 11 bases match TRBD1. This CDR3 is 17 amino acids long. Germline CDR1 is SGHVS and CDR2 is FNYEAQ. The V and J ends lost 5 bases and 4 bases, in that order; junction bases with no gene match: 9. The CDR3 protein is CASSAWTGGAGTGELFF. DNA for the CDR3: TGTGCCAGCAGCGCCTGGACAGGGGGCGCCGGCACCGGGGAGCTGTTTTTT.

In DNA form, the CDR3 reads TGTGCCAGCAGCTTGTTTCCCCAGGGGCGCAATTCACCCCTCCACTTT. Translated: CASSLFPQGRNSPLHF. The rearrangement links TRBV5-6 to TRBJ1-6, with D perhaps matching TRBD1 (6 bases). V shed 1 base and J shed 7 bases, with 15 bases lying between them. From germline, CDR1 is SGHDT and CDR2 YYEEEE. The CDR3 loop spans 16 amino acids.

The CDR3 coding sequence is TGTGCCAGCAGCGGAGGGACAGGCCCGTACGAGCAGTACTTC. It translates to CASSGGTGPYEQYF. The chain links TRBV9 to TRBJ2-7, with 8 nucleotides matching TRBD1. The V segment lost 3 bases and the J segment 4 bases; nucleotides outside the gene matches: 6. Germline CDR1 is SGDLS and CDR2 is YYNGEE. The CDR3 loop spans 14 amino acids.

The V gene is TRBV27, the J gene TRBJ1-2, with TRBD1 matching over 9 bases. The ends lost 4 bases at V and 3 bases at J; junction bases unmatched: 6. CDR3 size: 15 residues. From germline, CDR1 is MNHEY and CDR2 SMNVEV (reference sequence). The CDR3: CASSSGGQGDYGYTF. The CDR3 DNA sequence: TGTGCCAGCAGTTCCGGGGGACAGGGTGACTATGGCTACACCTTC.

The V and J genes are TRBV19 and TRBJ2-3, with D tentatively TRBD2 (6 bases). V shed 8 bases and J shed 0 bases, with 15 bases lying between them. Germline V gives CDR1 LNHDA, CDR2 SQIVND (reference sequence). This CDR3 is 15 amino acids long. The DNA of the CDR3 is TGTGCCAGTCAAGGAGGGGCGCGGAGCACAGATACGCAGTATTTT. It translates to CASQGGARSTDTQYF.

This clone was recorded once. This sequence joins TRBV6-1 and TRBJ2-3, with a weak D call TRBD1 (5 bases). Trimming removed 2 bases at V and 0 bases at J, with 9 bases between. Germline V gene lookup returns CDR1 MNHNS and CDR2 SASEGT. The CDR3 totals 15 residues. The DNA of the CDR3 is TGTGCCAGCAGTGAAAGAACAGGAAGCACAGATACGCAGTATTTT. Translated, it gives CASSERTGSTDTQYF.

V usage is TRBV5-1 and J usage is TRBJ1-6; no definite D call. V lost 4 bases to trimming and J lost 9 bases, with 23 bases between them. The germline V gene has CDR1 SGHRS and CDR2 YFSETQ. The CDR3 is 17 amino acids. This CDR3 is CASSPVSLAASGSPLHF. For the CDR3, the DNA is TGCGCCAGCAGCCCCGTGAGTTTGGCAGCTTCGGGTTCACCCCTCCACTTT.

The CDR3 DNA sequence: TGTGCCTGGAGTCAGAACGGGGGAAATACGCAGTATTTT. Translation gives CAWSQNGGNTQYF. The genes are TRBV30 and TRBJ2-3; D is possibly TRBD2 (6 bases). The CDR3 is 13 residues long. Trimming left V 2 bases short and J 7 bases short, with 13 bases between. The germline V gene encodes CDR1 GTSNPN and CDR2 SVGIG (reference sequence).

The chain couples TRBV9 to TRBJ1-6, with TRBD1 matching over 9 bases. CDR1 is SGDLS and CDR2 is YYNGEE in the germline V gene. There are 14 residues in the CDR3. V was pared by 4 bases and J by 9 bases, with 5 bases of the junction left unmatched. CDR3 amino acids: CASSSGQGSSPLHF. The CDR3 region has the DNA TGTGCCAGCAGCTCAGGACAGGGGAGTTCACCCCTCCACTTT.

CDR3 nucleotide sequence: TGCGCCAGCAGTGATGTAGGGGTTCAGCCCCAGCATTTT. This encodes CASSDVGVQPQHF. The chain joins TRBV10-2 to TRBJ1-5; D possibly corresponds to TRBD1 (5 bases). The CDR3 loop spans 13 amino acids. Trimming took off 3 bases at V and 6 bases at J, with 9 bases between the two ends. Germline CDR1 WSHSY, CDR2 SAAADI.

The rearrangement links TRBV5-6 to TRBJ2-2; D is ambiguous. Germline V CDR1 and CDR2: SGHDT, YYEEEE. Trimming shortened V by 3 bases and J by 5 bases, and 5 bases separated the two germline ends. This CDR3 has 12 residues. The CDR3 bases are TGTGCCAGCAGCTCGGGTACCGGGGAGCTGTTTTTT. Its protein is CASSSGTGELFF.

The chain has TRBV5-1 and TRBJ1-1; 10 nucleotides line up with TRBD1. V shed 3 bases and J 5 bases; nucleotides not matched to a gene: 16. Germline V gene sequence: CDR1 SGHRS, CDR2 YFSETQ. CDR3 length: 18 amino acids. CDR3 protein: CASSSPPGQGIGSTEAFF. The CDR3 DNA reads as TGCGCCAGCAGCTCCCCACCGGGACAGGGGATTGGTAGTACTGAAGCTTTCTTT.

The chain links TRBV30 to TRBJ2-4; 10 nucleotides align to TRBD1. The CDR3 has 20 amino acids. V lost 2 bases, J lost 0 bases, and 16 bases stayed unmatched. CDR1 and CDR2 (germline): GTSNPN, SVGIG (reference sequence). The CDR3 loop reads CAWSHGFVGQGTLAKNIQYF. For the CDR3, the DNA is TGTGCCTGGAGTCATGGGTTTGTGGGACAGGGGACCCTAGCCAAAAACATTCAGTACTTC.

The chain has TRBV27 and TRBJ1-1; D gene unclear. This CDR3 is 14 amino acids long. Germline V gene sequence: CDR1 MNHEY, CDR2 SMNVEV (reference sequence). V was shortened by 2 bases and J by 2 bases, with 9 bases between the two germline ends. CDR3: CASSLIGSNTEAFF. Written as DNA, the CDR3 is TGTGCCAGCAGTTTAATTGGGAGCAACACTGAAGCTTTCTTT.

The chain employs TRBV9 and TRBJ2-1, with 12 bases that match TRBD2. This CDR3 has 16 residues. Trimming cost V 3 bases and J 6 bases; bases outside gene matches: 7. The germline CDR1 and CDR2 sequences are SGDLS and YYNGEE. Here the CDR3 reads CASSGTSGKSPNEQFF. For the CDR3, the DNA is TGTGCCAGCAGCGGGACTAGCGGGAAGTCCCCCAATGAGCAGTTCTTC.

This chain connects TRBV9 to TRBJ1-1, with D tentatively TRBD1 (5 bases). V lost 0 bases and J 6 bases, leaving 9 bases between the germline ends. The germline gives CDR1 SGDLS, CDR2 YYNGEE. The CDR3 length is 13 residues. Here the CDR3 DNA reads TGTGCCAGCAGCGTAGTTGCCAGGGCTGAAGCTTTCTTT. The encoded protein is CASSVVARAEAFF.

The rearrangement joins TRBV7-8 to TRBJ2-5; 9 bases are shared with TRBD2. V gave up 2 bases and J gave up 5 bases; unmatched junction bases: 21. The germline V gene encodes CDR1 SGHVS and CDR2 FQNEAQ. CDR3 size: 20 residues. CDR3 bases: TGTGCCAGCAGCTTAAGGAGAGGGGCTAGCGGGACGAAGGCGGGGGAGACCCAGTACTTC. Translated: CASSLRRGASGTKAGETQYF.

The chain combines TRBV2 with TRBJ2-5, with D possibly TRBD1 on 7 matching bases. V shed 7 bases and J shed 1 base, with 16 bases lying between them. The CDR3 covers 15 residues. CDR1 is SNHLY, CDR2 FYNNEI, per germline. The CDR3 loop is CASNGPGGSQETQYF. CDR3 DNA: TGTGCCAGCAACGGCCCAGGGGGGTCCCAAGAGACCCAGTACTTC.

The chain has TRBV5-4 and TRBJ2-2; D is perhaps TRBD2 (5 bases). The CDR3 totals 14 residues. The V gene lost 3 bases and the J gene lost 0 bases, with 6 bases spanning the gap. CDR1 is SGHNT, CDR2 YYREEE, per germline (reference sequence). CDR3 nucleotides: TGTGCCAGCAGCTCGACTACGAACACCGGGGAGCTGTTTTTT. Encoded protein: CASSSTTNTGELFF.

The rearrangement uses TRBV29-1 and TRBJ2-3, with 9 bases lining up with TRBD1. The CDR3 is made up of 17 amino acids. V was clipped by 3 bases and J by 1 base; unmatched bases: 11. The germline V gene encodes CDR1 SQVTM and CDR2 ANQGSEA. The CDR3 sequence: CSVERDRRQGGTDTQYF. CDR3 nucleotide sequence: TGCAGCGTTGAGCGGGACAGGCGACAGGGGGGCACAGATACGCAGTATTTT.

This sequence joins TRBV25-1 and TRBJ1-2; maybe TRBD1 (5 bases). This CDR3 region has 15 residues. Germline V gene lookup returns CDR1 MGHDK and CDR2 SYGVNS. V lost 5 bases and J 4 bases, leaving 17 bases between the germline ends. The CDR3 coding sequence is TGTGCCAGCAGTCCCCCAGGTCAGGGATCCTATGGCTACACCTTC. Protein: CASSPPGQGSYGYTF.

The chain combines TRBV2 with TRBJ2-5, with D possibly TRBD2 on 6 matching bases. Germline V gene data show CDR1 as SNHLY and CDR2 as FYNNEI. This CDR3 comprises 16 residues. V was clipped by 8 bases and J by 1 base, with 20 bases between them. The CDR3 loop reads CASPLREATAQETQYF. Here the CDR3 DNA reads TGTGCCAGCCCCTTGAGGGAGGCGACCGCCCAAGAGACCCAGTACTTC.

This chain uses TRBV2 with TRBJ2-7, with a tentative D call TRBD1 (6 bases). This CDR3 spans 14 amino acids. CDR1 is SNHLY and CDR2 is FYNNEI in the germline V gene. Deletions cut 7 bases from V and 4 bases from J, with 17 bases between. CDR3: CASTGGTWAYEQYF. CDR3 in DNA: TGTGCCAGCACTGGGGGCACCTGGGCGTACGAGCAGTACTTC.

In DNA, the CDR3 is TGCGCCAGCGTAGAACTAGCGGGAGCATATGAGCAGTTCTTC. It yields the protein CASVELAGAYEQFF. The chain uses TRBV5-1 and TRBJ2-1, with TRBD2 matching 11 bases. From germline, CDR1 is SGHRS and CDR2 YFSETQ. This CDR3 is 14 amino acids long. J was trimmed by 8 bases and V by 7 bases; bases with no gene match: 8.

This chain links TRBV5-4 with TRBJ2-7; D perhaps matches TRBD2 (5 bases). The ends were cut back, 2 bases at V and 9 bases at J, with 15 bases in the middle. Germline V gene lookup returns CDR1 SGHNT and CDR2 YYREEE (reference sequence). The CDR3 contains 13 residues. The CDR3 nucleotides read TGTGCCAGCAGCTTTGGGCTAGCAGAGCGGCAGTACTTC. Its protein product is CASSFGLAERQYF.

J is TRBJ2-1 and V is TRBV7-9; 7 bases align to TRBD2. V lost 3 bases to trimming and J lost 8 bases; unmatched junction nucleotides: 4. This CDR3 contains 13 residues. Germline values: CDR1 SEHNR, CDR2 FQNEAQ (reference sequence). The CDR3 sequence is CASSFSGNDEQFF. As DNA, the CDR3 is TGTGCCAGCAGCTTCAGCGGGAACGATGAGCAGTTCTTC.

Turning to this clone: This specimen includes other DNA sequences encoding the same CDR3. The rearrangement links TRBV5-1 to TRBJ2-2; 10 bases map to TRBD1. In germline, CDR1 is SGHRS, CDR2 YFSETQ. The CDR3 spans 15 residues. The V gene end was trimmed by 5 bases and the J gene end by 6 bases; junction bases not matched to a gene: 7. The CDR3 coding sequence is TGCGCCAGCAGTCCTCCCGGACAGGGGGCCGGGGAGCTGTTTTTT. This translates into CASSPPGQGAGELFF.

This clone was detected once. In DNA form, the CDR3 reads TGCACCAGCAGGCACAAACCTACAGGGCCACATCACAATGAGCAGTTCTTC. Translation gives CTSRHKPTGPHHNEQFF. The chain combines TRBV1 with TRBJ2-1; the table names TRBD1, a call not compared with the DNA. TRBV1 is recorded as a pseudogene. This CDR3 region has 17 residues.

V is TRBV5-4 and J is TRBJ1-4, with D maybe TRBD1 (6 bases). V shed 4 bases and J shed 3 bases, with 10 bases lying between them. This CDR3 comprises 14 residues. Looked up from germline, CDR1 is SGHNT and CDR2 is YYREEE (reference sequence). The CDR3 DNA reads TGTGCCAGCAGCACCAGGGGTCCTAATGAAAAACTGTTTTTT. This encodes CASSTRGPNEKLFF.